What follows describes a single TCR beta chain. The antigen remains undetermined. This record comes from a study of shared clonotypes between healthy human individuals. As for the study in general: Sampling drew on donors who were a couple of women and a few men aged 18 to 49.

Study-wide findings and caveats: The small donor group covered limited genetic and exposure diversity.

Deep-level settings were used for running the assay. Sequencing was performed with immunoSEQ multiplex PCR; in TCRdb, only in-frame clones are kept and a portion is missing. Of a few hundred thousand clones listed, 70% to 80% are singletons. The TCR comes from a middle-aged woman in good health. Some clones in this sample may be carry-over from other donors' samples. Sequencing was performed on PBMCs.

The CDR3 protein is CASSEVNWDTEAFF. CDR3 sequence (DNA): TGTGCCAGCAGTGAAGTTAACTGGGACACTGAAGCTTTCTTT. The chain links TRBV6-1 to TRBJ1-1; no clear D. The CDR3 sequence is 14 residues long. V lost 1 base and J 3 bases, leaving 9 bases between the germline ends. Germline CDR1 MNHNS, CDR2 SASEGT.